These T cell receptor beta chains were read from a single sample in a study of shared clonotypes between healthy human individuals. TCRdb keeps only in-frame clones here, not all; method: immunoSEQ multiplex PCR. The sample has about 2.2 million clones; roughly 93% are singletons. The sequencing sample was made of naive CD8+ T cells from PBMCs. The receptors shown here come from a man between 18 and 35 years old in good health. Some clones in this sample may be carry-over from other donors' samples. Each CDR3 is given with its conserved first and last residue. A D gene is named only where the DNA matches it firmly. Rows give clone size only sometimes, using once, few, many, or a class for an expanded clone.

d_gene	v_gene	len	abundance	j_gene	CDR3aa	CDR3nt
TRBD1	TRBV19	18	.	TRBJ2-6	CASSQENRGRSGANVLTF	TGTGCCAGTAGTCAGGAGAACAGGGGACGGTCTGGGGCCAACGTCCTGACTTTC
.	TRBV13	18	.	TRBJ1-1	CASSFRLNQGGIGAEAFF	TGTGCCAGCAGCTTTAGATTGAACCAAGGAGGGATCGGCGCTGAAGCTTTCTTT
.	TRBV27	16	.	TRBJ1-2	CASSLSSRGGVSGYTF	TGTGCCAGCAGTTTATCGAGTAGGGGGGGCGTAAGTGGCTACACCTTC
.	TRBV6-5	14	.	TRBJ1-5	CASAHRALSQPQHF	TGTGCCAGCGCACACCGGGCCCTAAGTCAGCCCCAGCATTTT
TRBD1	TRBV19	14	once	TRBJ2-5	CASSIGTGQETQYF	TGTGCCAGTAGTATAGGGACAGGCCAAGAGACCCAGTACTTC
.	TRBV11-3	14	.	TRBJ2-2	CASSDRLNTGELFF	TGTGCCAGCAGCGATAGATTGAACACCGGGGAGCTGTTTTTT
.	TRBV27	14	.	TRBJ2-7	CASSLAQNFYEQYF	TGTGCCAGCAGTTTAGCCCAGAATTTCTACGAGCAGTACTTC
.	TRBV7-6	15	once	TRBJ1-1	CASSLLVNEGVEAFF	TGTGCCAGCAGCTTACTAGTTAATGAGGGCGTTGAAGCTTTCTTT
.	TRBV5-6	13	.	TRBJ1-3	CASSFSSGNTIYF	TGTGCCAGCAGCTTCAGCTCTGGAAACACCATATATTTT
TRBD1	TRBV28	16	.	TRBJ1-3	CASTFRGQISGNTIYF	TGTGCCAGCACCTTTAGGGGACAGATCTCTGGAAACACCATATATTTT
TRBD1	TRBV4-3	20	.	TRBJ2-1	CASSQGVGTGGTTAGNEQFF	TGCGCCAGCAGCCAAGGGGTCGGGACAGGGGGAACAACTGCGGGGAATGAGCAGTTCTTC
.	TRBV4-3	14	.	TRBJ2-7	CASSQDWVSYEQYF	TGCGCCAGCAGCCAAGATTGGGTCTCCTACGAGCAGTACTTC
.	TRBV29-1	10	.	TRBJ2-1	CSVLSWEQFF	TGCAGCGTTCTATCATGGGAGCAGTTCTTC
TRBD2	TRBV2	16	.	TRBJ2-7	CASSTPPSGGNYEQYF	TGTGCCAGCAGTACCCCTCCTAGCGGGGGAAACTACGAGCAGTACTTC
.	TRBV7-9	14	.	TRBJ1-5	CASSLGGANQPQHF	TGTGCCAGCAGCTTAGGAGGAGCTAATCAGCCCCAGCATTTT
.	TRBV5-6	14	.	TRBJ1-1	CASSLAGYLTEAFF	TGTGCCAGCAGCTTGGCCGGGTACCTCACTGAAGCTTTCTTT
.	TRBV14	16	.	TRBJ1-3	CASSQVGRASGNTIYF	TGTGCCAGCAGCCAAGTTGGCCGGGCCTCTGGAAACACCATATATTTT
.	TRBV6-6	13	.	TRBJ1-1	CASSYTGGDEAFF	TGTGCCAGCAGTTACACGGGGGGAGATGAAGCTTTCTTT
TRBD1	TRBV5-6	14	once	TRBJ1-6	CASSYHDRGSPLHF	TGTGCCAGCAGCTACCACGACAGGGGTTCACCCCTCCACTTT
.	TRBV7-3	14	.	TRBJ1-1	CASSLNSGAGEAFF	TGTGCCAGCAGCTTAAACTCGGGAGCCGGTGAAGCTTTCTTT
TRBD2	TRBV27	15	.	TRBJ2-1	CASNSGLAGMGEQFF	TGTGCCAGCAATTCGGGACTAGCGGGAATGGGTGAGCAGTTCTTC
.	TRBV7-9	16	.	TRBJ2-1	CASSLGQGSSYNEQFF	TGTGCCAGCAGCTTAGGCCAGGGGTCCTCCTACAATGAGCAGTTCTTC
.	TRBV27	15	.	TRBJ1-5	CASSGIRDSNQPQHF	TGTGCCAGCAGTGGAATCAGAGATAGCAATCAGCCCCAGCATTTT
TRBD2	TRBV9	14	.	TRBJ2-1	CASAQNSGYNEQFF	TGTGCCAGCGCCCAAAATAGCGGGTACAATGAGCAGTTCTTC
TRBD1	TRBV4-3	15	.	TRBJ2-7	CASSQEGTDAYEQYF	TGCGCCAGCAGCCAAGAGGGGACAGACGCCTACGAGCAGTACTTC
.	TRBV5-1	15	.	TRBJ2-7	CASSLGSGLGHEQYF	TGCGCCAGCAGCTTGGGCTCCGGCCTGGGGCACGAGCAGTACTTC
.	TRBV29-1	13	.	TRBJ1-1	CSVEESRGTEAFF	TGCAGCGTTGAAGAGTCCAGAGGGACTGAAGCTTTCTTT
.	TRBV28	17	.	TRBJ1-3	CASSLFLVTGGGNTIYF	TGTGCCAGCAGTTTATTTCTTGTTACGGGTGGGGGAAACACCATATATTTT
.	TRBV4-1	15	.	TRBJ2-1	CASSPRQSTLNEQFF	TGCGCCAGCAGCCCCCGACAGTCCACCTTGAATGAGCAGTTCTTC
.	TRBV9	14	.	TRBJ1-2	CASSSWGTDYGYTF	TGTGCCAGCAGCTCCTGGGGTACCGACTATGGCTACACCTTC
.	TRBV28	15	.	TRBJ1-2	CASSPRGSTFHGYTF	TGTGCCAGCAGTCCACGGGGATCAACCTTCCATGGCTACACCTTC
.	TRBV19	14	once	TRBJ1-1	CASIRTGVNTEAFF	TGTGCCAGTATCCGGACGGGGGTGAACACTGAAGCTTTCTTT